One and the same sample provided the 16 T cell receptor beta chains below, sequenced in a study of blood T cell repertoires in COVID-19. Profiled with immunoSEQ multiplex PCR; TCRdb holds only in-frame clones, not every one. The data show some 39,000 clones, 85% to 90% seen once. Sample: peripheral blood. The source of these receptors is a man in his fifties or sixties with acute or convalescent COVID-19.

The genes are TRBV6-6 and TRBJ2-7; 14 nucleotides agree with TRBD2. This CDR3 comprises 18 residues. V was clipped by 5 bases and J by 3 bases; unmatched bases: 12. CDR1 and CDR2 (germline): MNHNY, SVGAGI (reference sequence). DNA of the CDR3: TGTGCCAGCAGTCGACCAGGGGGACTAGCGGGAGTGGTCTACGAGCAGTACTTC. Amino acid sequence: CASSRPGGLAGVVYEQYF.

This clone has only one observation. The chain carries TRBV6-1 and TRBJ2-5; maybe TRBD1 (5 bases). The ends were cut back, 3 bases at V and 5 bases at J, with 16 bases in the middle. Per germline, CDR1 MNHNS and CDR2 SASEGT. The CDR3 totals 15 residues. The CDR3 is CASSESQGRMETQYF. CDR3 DNA sequence: TGTGCCAGCAGTGAGTCGCAGGGTAGGATGGAGACCCAGTACTTC.

The J gene is TRBJ1-2, the V gene TRBV7-2; D may be TRBD1 (5 bases). Germline values: CDR1 SGHTA, CDR2 FQGNSA. This CDR3 is built from 16 residues. V shed 1 base and J shed 4 bases, with 16 bases lying between them. For the CDR3, the DNA is TGTGCCAGCAGCTTAGTCGGTGGGGCCGACTCCTATGGCTACACCTTC. This gives the protein CASSLVGGADSYGYTF. The full variable domain, in which reference TRBV7-2 and TRBJ1-2 provide the parts outside the CDR3, is GAGVSQSPSNKVTEKGKDVELRCDPISGHTALYWYRQSLGQGLEFLIYFQGNSAPDKSGLPSDRFSAERTGGSVSTLTIQRTQQEDSAVYLCASSLVGGADSYGYTFGSGTRLTVV.

The chain links TRBV18 to TRBJ1-2; 7 bases are a match to TRBD1. The V gene end was trimmed by 3 bases and the J gene end by 4 bases; junction bases not matched to a gene: 2. CDR1 is KGHSH and CDR2 is LQKENI in the germline V gene. The CDR3 loop spans 13 amino acids. The CDR3 here is CASSPTGVYGYTF. CDR3 bases: TGTGCCAGCTCACCTACAGGGGTCTATGGCTACACCTTC.

The CDR3 loop is CASSPTGADNSPLHF. In DNA form, the CDR3 reads TGTGCCAGTAGTCCGACAGGGGCGGATAATTCACCCCTCCACTTT. The rearrangement joins TRBV19 to TRBJ1-6, with TRBD1 identical over 8 bases. V shed 5 bases and J 5 bases; nucleotides not matched to a gene: 5. The CDR3 spans 15 residues. Germline V gives CDR1 LNHDA, CDR2 SQIVND (reference sequence).

This chain connects TRBV12-5 to TRBJ2-7; 10 bases fit TRBD1. The CDR3 totals 17 residues. Per germline, CDR1 LGHNT and CDR2 FRNRAP. Unmatched junction bases numbered 12, after V lost 4 bases and J lost 3 bases. The CDR3 region has the DNA TGTGCTAGTGGTTCCCAAACCGGGACAGGGGACCTCTACGAGCAGTACTTC. This encodes CASGSQTGTGDLYEQYF.

This chain connects TRBV5-4 to TRBJ1-1; tentative D call: TRBD1 (5 bases). This CDR3 region has 16 residues. Germline V gene lookup returns CDR1 SGHNT and CDR2 YYREEE (reference sequence). The V gene lost 0 bases and the J gene lost 1 base, with 13 bases spanning the gap. The CDR3 DNA sequence: TGTGCCAGCAGCTTGGTGCGGGGCATCGGGAACACTGAAGCTTTCTTT. Translation gives CASSLVRGIGNTEAFF. Complete variable domain (other parts from reference TRBV5-4 and TRBJ1-1): ETGVTQSPTHLIKTRGQQVTLRCSSQSGHNTVSWYQQALGQGPQFIFQYYREEENGRGNFPPRFSGLQFPNYSSELNVNALELDDSALYLCASSLVRGIGNTEAFFGQGTRLTVV.

The chain recombines TRBV10-3 with TRBJ2-3; 9 bases are shared with TRBD2. Germline CDR1 reads ENHRY; CDR2 reads SYGVKD. After removal of 4 bases from V and 2 bases from J, the junction contained 4 bases not matched to a gene. This CDR3 is built from 15 residues. The CDR3 sequence is CAISASGIYTDTQYF. In DNA, the CDR3 is TGTGCCATCAGTGCTAGCGGGATTTACACAGATACGCAGTATTTT.

The J gene is TRBJ1-1, the V gene TRBV28; 7 bases agree with TRBD1. The V segment lost 6 bases and the J segment 0 bases; nucleotides outside the gene matches: 13. Germline loops: CDR1 MDHEN, CDR2 SYDVKM. The CDR3 extends over 17 amino acids. The CDR3 DNA reads TGTGCCAGCAGCCCCCCAGGGGGATGGACAGTGAACACTGAAGCTTTCTTT. Encoded protein: CASSPPGGWTVNTEAFF.

This clone was seen more than once but under ten times. This chain uses TRBV27 with TRBJ2-1; maybe TRBD2 (6 bases). This CDR3 is 15 amino acids long. CDR1 and CDR2 (germline): MNHEY, SMNVEV (reference sequence). V was trimmed by 3 bases and J by 0 bases, leaving 9 bases between them. The CDR3 protein is CASSLGLGSYNEQFF. CDR3 coding DNA: TGTGCCAGCAGTTTGGGACTCGGCTCCTACAATGAGCAGTTCTTC.

The chain employs TRBV11-2 and TRBJ1-1, with unresolved D. The germline V and J ends were trimmed by 2 bases and 4 bases, with 11 bases remaining between them. Germline-derived CDR1 and CDR2 are SGHAT and FQNNGV. The CDR3 spans 14 residues. The CDR3 protein is CASSLPLPGTEAFF. The CDR3 bases are TGTGCCAGCAGCTTACCTCTCCCGGGCACTGAAGCTTTCTTT.

The chain carries TRBV5-1 and TRBJ2-5, with 10 nucleotides matching TRBD2. The ends lost 3 bases at V and 2 bases at J; junction bases unmatched: 7. Germline CDR1 and CDR2: SGHRS and YFSETQ. The CDR3 runs to 16 residues. CDR3 in amino acids: CASSSWTSGLQETQYF. The CDR3, as DNA: TGCGCCAGCAGCTCATGGACTAGCGGTCTGCAAGAGACCCAGTACTTC.

The chain recombines TRBV5-1 with TRBJ2-7; TRBD2 might be the D (6 bases). Germline loops: CDR1 SGHRS, CDR2 YFSETQ. The CDR3 has 14 amino acids. V was cut by 1 base and J by 4 bases, with 12 bases left in between. The CDR3 bases are TGCGCCAGCAGCTTGACGGGGGACTCGTACGAGCAGTACTTC. Translation: CASSLTGDSYEQYF.

The CDR3 region is CASSPSGGAGVDTQYF. CDR3 coding DNA: TGTGCCAGCAGCCCAAGTGGGGGCGCTGGGGTAGATACGCAGTATTTT. The V and J genes are TRBV7-8 and TRBJ2-3; possible D gene TRBD1, 6 bases. CDR3 size: 16 residues. Germline assignment: CDR1 SGHVS and CDR2 FQNEAQ. V lost 5 bases, J lost 5 bases, and 20 bases lay in between.

The chain joins TRBV6-2 or TRBV6-3 to TRBJ2-7; D might be TRBD1 (5 bases). Trimming stripped 0 bases from V and 1 base from J, with 7 bases between. Germline lookup yields CDR1 MNHEY and CDR2 SVGEGT. The CDR3 is made up of 14 amino acids. The CDR3 DNA follows: TGTGCCAGCAGTTACTCCGCAGGGTCCTACGAGCAGTACTTC. Translating it yields CASSYSAGSYEQYF.

This rearrangement joins TRBV19 to TRBJ2-3; the D is unclear. The CDR3 covers 13 residues. In germline, CDR1 is LNHDA, CDR2 SQIVND (reference sequence). V dropped 7 bases and J dropped 2 bases, with 10 bases sitting between them. The CDR3 spells CASIPLLTDTQYF. The CDR3, as DNA: TGTGCCAGTATCCCCCTCCTCACAGATACGCAGTATTTT. Together with reference TRBV19 and TRBJ2-3, the CDR3 gives the full variable domain: DGGITQSPKYLFRKEGQNVTLSCEQNLNHDAMYWYRQDPGQGLRLIYYSQIVNDFQKGDIAEGYSVSREKKESFPLTVTSAQKNPTAFYLCASIPLLTDTQYFGPGTRLTVL.